Below, 9 T cell receptor beta chains from the same sample are listed, as sequenced in a study of blood T cells in healthy people across ages. Through a sample-barcoded 5' primer and a J-beta primer mix, a second PCR was run for roughly 7 to 12 cycles. A single record per CDR3 protein comes from TCRdb applying MiXCR to the 5' RACE reads. This table has 450,000 to 650,000 distinct CDR3 sequences, about 24% appearing once. Another study also made use of these data, one on T cells of mothers and their children.

The sequencing input was blood. The receptors stem from a boy aged 5-17 years in good health.

This clonotype was seen a handful of times. The chain links TRBV2 to TRBJ1-3; the D gene is possibly TRBD1 (5 bases). The CDR3 has 17 residues. The V end lost 7 bases, the J end lost 4 bases, and 23 bases lay between the germline ends. Germline lookup yields CDR1 SNHLY and CDR2 FYNNEI. The CDR3 coding sequence is TGTGCCAGCACCAGGGTTCAAGTTCTTAGAGGCGGAAACACCATATATTTT. This gives the protein CASTRVQVLRGGNTIYF.

This clonotype was observed a handful of times. In DNA form, the CDR3 reads TGTGCCAGCAGTGCCCGGACAGAATATGAAGCTTTCTTT. As protein: CASSARTEYEAFF. The chain joins TRBV6-1 to TRBJ1-1; perhaps TRBD1 as D (6 bases). Trimming removed 4 bases from V and 7 bases from J, with 13 bases in between. CDR3 length equals 13 residues. The V gene's germline CDR1 is MNHNS and CDR2 SASEGT.

About this clonotype itself: Germline and junction disagree at one end, which may indicate a read error. The V call is TRBV4-1, the J call TRBJ2-1; TRBD1 agrees at 10 bases. The CDR3 contains 16 residues. Germline CDR1 and CDR2: MGHRA and YSYEKL. Here the CDR3 DNA reads TGCGCCAGCAGCCAAGAAGGGACAGGGGTGTACAATGAGCAGTCCTTC. It yields the protein CASSQEGTGVYNEQSF.

This clonotype showed up many times. The rearrangement joins TRBV4-1 to TRBJ2-7, with 12 bases identical to TRBD1. The CDR3 has 16 residues. V gave up 3 bases and J gave up 5 bases; unmatched junction bases: 8. Germline-derived CDR1 and CDR2 are MGHRA and YSYEKL. For the CDR3, the DNA is TGCGCCAGCAGCCATGACCCGGGGACAGGGGGCAACGAGCAGTACTTC. Translated, it gives CASSHDPGTGGNEQYF.

The CDR3 loop reads CATSDLTSGGWTQYF. As DNA, the CDR3 is TGTGCCACCAGTGATTTAACCAGCGGGGGCTGGACCCAGTACTTC. The rearrangement joins TRBV24-1 to TRBJ2-5, with TRBD2 identical over 8 bases. Germline CDR1 and CDR2: KGHDR and SFDVKD. Trimming cost V 1 base and J 7 bases; bases outside gene matches: 7. CDR3 length: 15 amino acids.

This clonotype was found many times. The V gene is TRBV4-1, the J gene TRBJ2-5, with 7 bases identical to TRBD1. Trimming removed 2 bases from V and 3 bases from J; junction bases left unmatched: 3. There are 14 residues in the CDR3. CDR1 and CDR2 from the germline V gene are MGHRA and YSYEKL. The CDR3 loop is CASSQPTGEETQYF. CDR3 DNA sequence: TGCGCCAGCAGCCAACCCACAGGGGAAGAGACCCAGTACTTC.

The rearrangement joins TRBV6-2 or TRBV6-3 to TRBJ2-5; no clear D. The last part of the DNA fits TRBJ2-7 better; the J call may be wrong. The CDR3 contains 17 residues. From germline, CDR1 is MNHEY and CDR2 SVGEGT. The CDR3 DNA is TGTGCCAGCAGTTACCAGTTAGGGCAGGCGACAACCTACGAGCAGTACTTC. It specifies CASSYQLGQATTYEQYF.

The J gene is TRBJ1-2, the V gene TRBV18; D unresolved. V lost 6 bases, J lost 0 bases, and 11 bases lay in between. The germline CDR1 and CDR2 sequences are KGHSH and LQKENI. This CDR3 comprises 14 residues. The DNA for the CDR3 is TGTGCCAGCTCTCTACTCAGTTCTAACTATGGCTACACCTTC. Amino acids: CASSLLSSNYGYTF. Combining the CDR3 with reference TRBV18 and TRBJ1-2 gives the whole variable domain NAGVMQNPRHLVRRRGQEARLRCSPMKGHSHVYWYRQLPEEGLKFMVYLQKENIIDESGMPKERFSAEFPKEGPSILRIQQVVRGDSAAYFCASSLLSSNYGYTFGSGTRLTVV.

CDR3 region: CASSSRGHYEQYF. CDR3 in DNA: TGTGCCAGCAGCTCCAGGGGGCACTACGAGCAGTACTTC. V is TRBV11-1 and J is TRBJ2-7; 8 positions match TRBD1. This CDR3 spans 13 amino acids. V shed 4 bases, J shed 3 bases, and the junction held 2 bases outside the gene matches. In germline, CDR1 is SGHAT, CDR2 FQDESV (reference sequence).